The entry below gives a single T cell receptor (beta chain) sequence along with its context. The antigen it recognizes is unknown. No base quality values were provided; no much bigger clone lies one nucleotide off. The data originate from a study of blood T cell repertoires in COVID-19 (dated by TCRdb to the early 2020s). Concerning the study at large: Samples covering the acute and convalescent phases of COVID-19 were provided by collaborators in the United States, Italy and Spain. The material from the prospective study consisted of cDNA or gDNA derived from T cells, B-cell-depleted T cells, or PBMCs. Subjects who had been exposed to COVID-19, were actively infected with it, or had recovered from it provided the deeply sampled blood TCRbeta repertoires that made up the dataset. The repertoires were released in a freely available public database meant as a resource for research on the immune response to SARS-CoV-2. The samples were drawn from two sources: the first 160 participants of the ongoing ImmuneRACE study, and fewer than 1,500 subjects contributed by 6 global collaborators. Sample metadata almost always included a de-identified subject ID, COVID-19 status, age in years and sex. Where HLA class I and class II types were available, the types were taken from metadata supplied by the sample provider, not from assay-based typing.

The immunoSEQ Assay, a bias-controlled multiplex PCR, was used to amplify TCRbeta CDR3 regions from genomic DNA. The original pipeline was this. Within the assay, amplification of reference gene primers was used to estimate how many nucleated cells each sample contained. To quantify the absolute abundance of each unique TCRbeta CDR3 rearrangement, sequence reads were collapsed and filtered. Productive Simpson clonality was computed per sample as the square root of Simpson's diversity index over productive rearrangements. TCRdb carries this immuneACCESS record with in-frame sequences only. Its versions omit some clonotypes, under half of them owing to an unresolved V gene in the studies checked, with the rest unexplained. V and J calls plus clone size are reproduced from that table; the DNA served to infer D and trimming. The sample yields approximately 200,000 clones; 70% to 85% were counted once. The top ten clones comprise 6.9% of the sample.

On the study overall, not on this receptor specifically: The amount of clinical and demographic metadata varied by source and participant and was provided uncurated.

There are 13 amino acids in the CDR3, from cysteine to phenylalanine inclusive. Of all the DNA, just the CDR3 is kept, 39 bases in frame from base 1. V loses 4 bases of germline sequence and J loses 4 bases, and the interval between the two ends is 10 bases. From the germline V gene (reference sequence), CDR1 is LNHDA and CDR2 is SQIVND. The collaborating institutions used their own protocols to collect whole blood in K2EDTA tubes. For TCRbeta analysis, collaborators shipped samples as frozen whole blood, isolated PBMCs, or DNA extracted from either of those sample types. The sequence joins TRBV19 to TRBJ2-5, with the D gene not clear enough to name. The sequence came from a human donor with acute or convalescent COVID-19. The donor label of this sample is uncertain. Sequenced sample: peripheral blood. The nucleotide sequence reads as follows: TGTGCCAGTAGTAGGTTAGCCCGAGAGACCCAGTACTTC. It specifies CASSRLARETQYF.